This T cell receptor beta chain was sequenced during a study of T cells in Graves' hyperthyroidism and ophthalmopathy. Regions amplified from RNA transcripts were the TCR beta CDR3 regions. Initially, a first-round RT-PCR of the TCR CDR3 employed the HTBI primer set. Using its own MiXCR run on the multiplex PCR reads, TCRdb lists one record per CDR3 protein. Of roughly 180,000 distinct CDR3 sequences listed, about 17% are singletons. This receptor was taken from a woman in her fifties or sixties with Graves' hyperthyroidism. Input material: blood.

CDR3 in amino acids: CASSLGDSLYEQYF. CDR3 sequence (DNA): TGTGCCAGCAGCTTGGGGGACTCCCTGTACGAGCAGTACTTC. V is TRBV11-2 and J is TRBJ2-7, with TRBD2 as a possible D gene (6 bases). V was clipped by 3 bases and J by 4 bases, with 13 bases between them. The CDR3 runs 14 residues. Germline V gene data show CDR1 as SGHAT and CDR2 as FQNNGV.